The 25 T cell receptor beta chains below were found in one sample sequenced in a study of tumor and adjacent non-tumor tissue in lung cancer. This sample's RNA came from whole unsorted tissue. Distant lung tissue was collected more than 3 cm away from the tumor edge. TCRbeta libraries were built with three rounds of nested PCR, modified from ARM-PCR. MiXCR, applied by TCRdb to the multiplex PCR reads, yields one record per CDR3 protein. In the table there are 81,000 or so distinct CDR3 sequences, 80% to 90% of which are singletons. Sequencing was carried out using distant non-tumor lung tissue. The receptors here all came from a man aged 55 to 70 with non-small cell lung cancer.

This sequence joins TRBV11-2 and TRBJ2-7, with 7 bases identical to TRBD2. The CDR3 spans 16 residues. Germline V gene lookup returns CDR1 SGHAT and CDR2 FQNNGV. Unmatched junction bases numbered 17, after V lost 8 bases and J lost 4 bases. CDR3 DNA sequence: TGTGCCAGCCCCCTATCCGGGGCAGCGGGAACATACGAGCAGTACTTC. This encodes CASPLSGAAGTYEQYF.

In the case of this clonotype: The missing conserved phenylalanine or tryptophan at the end of this CDR3 makes a read error likely. It is unclear where the CDR3 begins or ends on the DNA, so no DNA is shown, and the CDR3 is as TCRdb lists it. CDR3 region: CASSLLAGGYTDTHYL. V gene TRBV11-3 combines with J gene TRBJ2-3; TRBD2, the table's D call, lacks a check against the DNA. CDR1 is SGHNT and CDR2 is YENEEA in the germline V gene. The CDR3 length equals 16 residues, ends included.

This clonotype was detected once. The rearrangement links TRBV5-1 to TRBJ1-1, with D uncertain. The V end was cut by 0 bases, the J end by 0 bases, with 6 bases between. From germline, CDR1 is SGHRS and CDR2 YFSETQ. The CDR3 totals 14 residues. The CDR3 DNA reads as TGCGCCAGCAGCTTGGAAACCTTGAACACTGAAGCTTTCTTT. Translation gives CASSLETLNTEAFF.

On this clonotype itself: A much bigger clone sits one base away, suggesting this may be a read error. The chain combines TRBV12-3 or TRBV12-4 with TRBJ2-1; 11 bases map to TRBD2. This CDR3 is built from 15 residues. The CDR3 region is CAISLAGGPIMEQFF. DNA for the CDR3: TGTGCCATCAGTTTAGCGGGGGGGCCAATTATGGAGCAGTTCTTC.

As to this clonotype: A much bigger clone sits one base away, suggesting this may be a read error. The chain links TRBV4-1 to TRBJ1-4; possible D gene TRBD1, 5 bases. The germline V gene has CDR1 MGHRA and CDR2 YSYEKL. This CDR3 contains 19 residues. The DNA for the CDR3 is TGCGCCAGCAACCAAGGGGCCTCCCGGGGCGCTGCAACTAATGAAAAACTGTTTTTT. Its translation is CASNQGASRGAATNEKLFF.

The chain has TRBV29-1 and TRBJ2-7; 7 bases match TRBD1. Germline-derived CDR1 and CDR2 are SQVTM and ANQGSEA. With 6 bases clipped from V and 6 bases from J, the junction kept 11 bases outside the gene matches. This CDR3 comprises 13 residues. The CDR3 region has the DNA TGCAGCGTCCGGGACAGTTTGATCGGCGAGCAGTACTTC. Protein sequence: CSVRDSLIGEQYF.

By share, this clonotype counts as medium-sized. The chain carries TRBV20-1 and TRBJ2-7; 7 bases agree with TRBD1. From germline, CDR1 is DFQATT and CDR2 SNEGSKA (reference sequence). CDR3 length equals 12 residues. J lost 6 bases, V lost 0 bases, and 2 bases had no gene match. The CDR3 protein is CSARENRGEQYF. The CDR3 DNA reads TGCAGTGCTAGAGAGAACAGGGGCGAGCAGTACTTC.

The rearrangement joins TRBV20-1 to TRBJ2-3; TRBD2 matches 12 bases. The CDR3 totals 16 residues. The germline V gene has CDR1 DFQATT and CDR2 SNEGSKA (reference sequence). CDR3: CGTRSGLAGNTDTQYF. CDR3 DNA sequence: TGCGGTACAAGATCCGGACTAGCGGGGAACACAGATACGCAGTATTTT.

The chain recombines TRBV6-6 with TRBJ1-4; weak D call: TRBD1 (5 bases). Germline CDR1 and CDR2: MNHNY and SVGAGI (reference sequence). This CDR3 contains 15 residues. V was pared by 6 bases and J by 4 bases, with 15 bases between. CDR3 region: CASSHGARVNEKLFF. CDR3 sequence (DNA): TGTGCCAGCAGCCATGGGGCGCGAGTTAATGAAAAACTGTTTTTT.

This clonotype has a single count. The rearrangement uses TRBV5-6 and TRBJ1-1; the D gene is possibly TRBD1 (5 bases). Germline CDR1 reads SGHDT; CDR2 reads YYEEEE. Trimming left V 4 bases short and J 10 bases short, with 17 bases between. The length of the CDR3 is 13 residues. The CDR3 reads CASSVLQGSGAFF. CDR3 coding DNA: TGTGCCAGCAGCGTTCTTCAGGGCAGTGGAGCTTTCTTT.

Remarks on this clonotype: One end of the junction does not line up with germline, which may come from a read error. The chain links TRBV19 to TRBJ1-5, with TRBD1 matching over 9 bases. The length of the CDR3 is 16 residues. Germline CDR1 reads LNHDA; CDR2 reads SQIVND (reference sequence). CDR3 loop: CDSSTLTGGGNQSQHF. In DNA, the CDR3 is TGTGACAGTAGTACCTTGACAGGGGGTGGCAATCAGTCCCAGCATTTT.

A remark on this clonotype: As the CDR3 is not closed by the conserved phenylalanine or tryptophan, this likely results from a read error. The genes are TRBV4-1 and TRBJ1-1, with D hard to call. From germline, CDR1 is MGHRA and CDR2 YSYEKL. This CDR3 is built from 13 residues. The V end was cut by 6 bases, the J end by 8 bases, with 16 bases between. In nucleotides, the CDR3 is TGCGCCAGCAGGAAAGAAGGGAGGACCGAAGCTTTCTTA. Its protein is CASRKEGRTEAFL.

Worth noting for this clonotype: The CDR3 ends on some other residue instead of the conserved phenylalanine or tryptophan, so this is likely a read error. This chain links TRBV4-2 with TRBJ2-5, with D perhaps assigned TRBD1 or TRBD2 (5 bases each). Per the germline V gene, CDR1 is LGHNA and CDR2 is YNFKEQ. The CDR3 runs to 15 residues. DNA of the CDR3: TGTGCCTGCAGCCAAGTTGCGGGTGGACAAGAGATTCAGTACTCC. This gives the protein CACSQVAGGQEIQYS.

Only a few counts were recorded for this clonotype. J is TRBJ2-3 and V is TRBV24-1; TRBD1 matches at 7 bases. V lost 4 bases to trimming and J lost 5 bases; unmatched junction nucleotides: 5. Germline-derived CDR1 and CDR2 are KGHDR and SFDVKD. The CDR3 is 14 amino acids. The CDR3, as DNA: TGTGCCACCAGTGAGCCCTACAGGGGAGATACGCAGTATTTT. Its protein product is CATSEPYRGDTQYF.

On this clonotype itself: Likely a read error: the CDR3 ends without its conserved phenylalanine or tryptophan. The chain combines TRBV6-1 with TRBJ1-5; no firm D call. Germline V gene data show CDR1 as MNHNS and CDR2 as SASEGT. The CDR3 has 13 residues. CDR3 residues: CASSATLYEPQHL. CDR3 DNA: TGTGCCAGTAGTGCTACACTTTATGAGCCCCAGCATTTA.

In regard to this clonotype: It may be a read error: a sequence one base away is much more abundant. This rearrangement joins TRBV6-1 to TRBJ2-2, with D unresolved. Germline loops: CDR1 MNHNS, CDR2 SASEGT. The length of the CDR3 is 14 residues. The CDR3 protein is CTSSEVQPTGELFF. In DNA form, the CDR3 reads TGTACCAGCAGTGAAGTTCAGCCCACCGGGGAGCTGTTTTTT.

This clonotype was counted once. Sequence at one end of the junction differs from germline and may be a read error. This chain uses TRBV6-5 with TRBJ2-5; D gene ambiguous. The CDR3 contains 13 residues. The germline CDR1 and CDR2 sequences are MNHEY and SVGAGI. In DNA, the CDR3 is TGTACCAGCCGTGGGCTCTCCCGAGAGACCCAGTACTTC. Amino acid sequence: CTSRGLSRETQYF.

By frequency in the sample, this clonotype is medium-sized. The rearrangement uses TRBV11-3 and TRBJ2-3, with 9 nucleotides matching TRBD1. CDR1 is SGHNT, CDR2 YENEEA, per germline. The ends lost 0 bases at V and 5 bases at J; junction bases unmatched: 3. The CDR3 runs 15 residues. CDR3 region: CASSLDKGQGDTQYF. The CDR3 DNA is TGTGCCAGCAGCTTAGATAAGGGACAGGGAGATACGCAGTATTTT. The full variable domain, in which reference TRBV11-3 and TRBJ2-3 provide the parts outside the CDR3, is EAGVVQSPRYKIIEKKQPVAFWCNPISGHNTLYWYLQNLGQGPELLIRYENEEAVDDSQLPKDRFSAERLKGVDSTLKIQPAELGDSAVYLCASSLDKGQGDTQYFGPGTRLTVL.

Concerning this clonotype itself: The junction departs from germline at one end; a sequencing error may be responsible. This chain links TRBV14 with TRBJ1-1; no firm D call. Germline V gene data show CDR1 as SGHDN and CDR2 as FVKESK. This CDR3 has 13 residues. CDR3 bases: TGTGTCAGCAGCCAAGAGTGGAACACTGAAGCTTTCTTT. The encoded protein is CVSSQEWNTEAFF.

The chain employs TRBV4-3 and TRBJ2-1, with D perhaps TRBD1 or TRBD2 (5 bases each). Germline V gene lookup returns CDR1 LGHNA and CDR2 YSLEER. The V and J ends lost 0 bases and 9 bases respectively, with 12 bases between them. The CDR3 loop spans 14 amino acids. Here the CDR3 reads CASSQDQGRSEQFF. The DNA for the CDR3 is TGCGCCAGCAGCCAAGATCAGGGACGGAGTGAGCAGTTCTTC.

In regard to this clonotype: Here the CDR3 omits its conserved ending phenylalanine or tryptophan, so a read error is the likely source. The chain employs TRBV29-1 and TRBJ2-1, with D perhaps matching TRBD2 (6 bases). The ends were cut back, 3 bases at V and 10 bases at J, with 19 bases in the middle. The germline V gene has CDR1 SQVTM and CDR2 ANQGSEA. The CDR3 covers 14 residues. The CDR3 region is CSVELLAGVKEQFL. In nucleotides, the CDR3 is TGCAGCGTTGAGCTACTAGCCGGCGTGAAAGAGCAGTTCCTC.

In regard to this clonotype: A junction boundary mismatches the germline segment, possibly from a read error. The V call is TRBV11-2, the J call TRBJ2-1; D perhaps matches TRBD2 (6 bases). The CDR3 runs to 17 residues. Germline V gives CDR1 SGHAT, CDR2 FQNNGV. The CDR3 region is CASSYWGVVIPGDEQFF. As DNA, the CDR3 is TGTGCCAGCAGTTACTGGGGAGTAGTCATCCCGGGGGATGAACAGTTCTTC.

Details on this clonotype: One end of the junction fails to match germline, which may point to a read error. The chain employs TRBV20-1 and TRBJ2-1, with TRBD2 identical over 9 bases. CDR1 is DFQATT, CDR2 SNEGSKA, per germline (reference sequence). The CDR3 is made up of 16 amino acids. The CDR3 is CSATDFRTSAYNEQFF. The CDR3, as DNA: TGCAGTGCTACAGATTTTAGGACTAGCGCTTACAATGAGCAGTTCTTT.

Here the CDR3 DNA reads TGTGCCAGTAGTACCGGGACTAACGCGTCCTACGAGCAGTACTTC. Its translation is CASSTGTNASYEQYF. This chain links TRBV19 with TRBJ2-7; TRBD2 agrees at 7 bases. CDR3 length: 15 amino acids. Trimming removed 4 bases from V and 1 base from J; junction bases left unmatched: 7. The germline CDR1 and CDR2 sequences are LNHDA and SQIVND (reference sequence).

The V call is TRBV11-2, the J call TRBJ2-3; D unresolved. This CDR3 comprises 15 residues. The ends were cut back, 7 bases at V and 4 bases at J, with 18 bases in the middle. CDR1 is SGHAT and CDR2 is FQNNGV in the germline V gene. The CDR3 region is CASNFFLAVADTQYF. CDR3 DNA: TGTGCCAGCAATTTTTTCCTGGCGGTGGCAGATACGCAGTATTTT. The whole variable domain, remainder taken from reference TRBV11-2 and TRBJ2-3, is EAGVAQSPRYKIIEKRQSVAFWCNPISGHATLYWYQQILGQGPKLLIQFQNNGVVDDSQLPKDRFSAERLKGVDSTLKIQPAKLEDSAVYLCASNFFLAVADTQYFGPGTRLTVL.